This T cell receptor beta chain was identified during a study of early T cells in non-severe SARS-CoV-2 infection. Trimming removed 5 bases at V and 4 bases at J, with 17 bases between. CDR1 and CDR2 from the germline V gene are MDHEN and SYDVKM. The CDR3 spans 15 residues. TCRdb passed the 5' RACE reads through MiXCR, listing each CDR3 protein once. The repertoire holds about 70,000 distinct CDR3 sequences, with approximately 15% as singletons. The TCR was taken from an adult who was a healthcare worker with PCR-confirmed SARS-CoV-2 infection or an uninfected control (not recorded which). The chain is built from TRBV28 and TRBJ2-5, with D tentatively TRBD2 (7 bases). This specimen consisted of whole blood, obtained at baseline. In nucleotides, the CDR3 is TGTGCCAGCAGTCCGGGGGGCGGGGCCCGAGAGACCCAGTACTTC. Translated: CASSPGGGARETQYF.